The T cell receptor beta chain described here comes from a study of T cells in Graves' hyperthyroidism and ophthalmopathy. TCR beta CDR3 regions were amplified from RNA. With the HTBI primer set, the TCR CDR3 went through a first round of RT-PCR. Each CDR3 protein is one row after TCRdb ran MiXCR on the multiplex PCR reads. The sample contains a few hundred thousand distinct CDR3 sequences, more than 13% of which appear only once. Lactation, pregnancy, other autoimmune disease or uncontrolled infection led to exclusion of patients. PBMCs were collected from an approximately 10 ml volume of fresh peripheral blood. In its sample, this clonotype was seen many times. V lost 7 bases, J lost 2 bases, and 11 bases lay in between. The CDR3 runs to 13 residues.

The TCR was taken from a woman in her 30s with Graves' hyperthyroidism. The material sequenced was blood. The rearrangement uses TRBV12-3 or TRBV12-4 and TRBJ2-5; D remains unclear. The DNA of the CDR3 is TGTGCCAGCAAAAACCGCGGTCAAGAGACCCAGTACTTC. Translation gives CASKNRGQETQYF.